These 21 T cell receptor beta chains were all obtained from the same sample, sequenced in a study of blood T cell repertoires in COVID-19. The method was immunoSEQ multiplex PCR; TCRdb's version includes in-frame clones alone and lacks a portion of them. The table includes about 140,000 clones, approximately 87% detected once. The sample comprised peripheral blood. These receptors were collected from a woman aged 40 to 55 with acute or convalescent COVID-19.

The gene calls are TRBV7-9 and TRBJ1-2; maybe TRBD1 (6 bases). The V gene lost 5 bases and the J gene lost 3 bases, with 13 bases spanning the gap. The CDR3 length is 14 residues. Germline CDR1 SEHNR, CDR2 FQNEAQ (reference sequence). CDR3 nucleotide sequence: TGTGCCAGCAGCCTATGGACAGTCGACTATGGCTACACCTTC. Amino acids: CASSLWTVDYGYTF.

V usage is TRBV5-1 and J usage is TRBJ1-5, with 9 bases identical to TRBD1. Germline CDR1 is SGHRS and CDR2 is YFSETQ. The CDR3 length is 17 residues. J lost 1 base, V lost 0 bases, and 5 bases had no gene match. CDR3 DNA sequence: TGCGCCAGCAGCTTGGGACAGGGGGAATCGAGCAATCAGCCCCAGCATTTT. This translates into CASSLGQGESSNQPQHF.

The CDR3 protein is CASSWSRYTEAFF. Written as DNA, the CDR3 is TGTGCCAGCAGTTGGTCTCGGTATACTGAAGCTTTCTTT. J is TRBJ1-1 and V is TRBV27; unclear D gene. Per the germline V gene, CDR1 is MNHEY and CDR2 is SMNVEV (reference sequence). CDR3 length: 13 amino acids. V was cut by 4 bases and J by 5 bases, with 11 bases left in between.

V and J are TRBV9 and TRBJ1-1; D is undetermined. Germline values: CDR1 SGDLS, CDR2 YYNGEE. The CDR3 covers 13 residues. Trimming shortened V by 4 bases and J by 3 bases, and 10 bases separated the two germline ends. CDR3 region: CASSFAHDTEAFF. CDR3 nucleotides: TGTGCCAGCAGCTTCGCACACGACACTGAAGCTTTCTTT. Based on the CDR3 plus reference TRBV9 and TRBJ1-1, the full variable domain is DSGVTQTPKHLITATGQRVTLRCSPRSGDLSVYWYQQSLDQGLQFLIQYYNGEERAKGNILERFSAQQFPDLHSELNLSSLELGDSALYFCASSFAHDTEAFFGQGTRLTVV.

The chain is built from TRBV9 and TRBJ2-2; 10 bases align to TRBD1. Trimming took 3 bases from V and 1 from J; bases not matched to a gene: 3. The CDR3 is 16 residues long. Per germline, CDR1 SGDLS and CDR2 YYNGEE. DNA for the CDR3: TGTGCCAGCAGCGCCGGACAGGGGGGGAACACCGGGGAGCTGTTTTTT. Protein: CASSAGQGGNTGELFF.

The chain joins TRBV11-2 to TRBJ1-1; maybe TRBD1 (6 bases). V was pared by 5 bases and J by 4 bases, with 11 bases between. This CDR3 spans 13 amino acids. Germline V lookup: CDR1 SGHAT, CDR2 FQNNGV. The CDR3 coding sequence is TGTGCCAGCAGCCTTATAGGGGGCACTGAAGCTTTCTTT. It encodes CASSLIGGTEAFF.

The genes are TRBV7-9 and TRBJ2-3; D is perhaps TRBD1 (6 bases). The CDR3 runs 16 residues. Germline V gene data show CDR1 as SEHNR and CDR2 as FQNEAQ (reference sequence). Trimming left V 5 bases short and J 1 base short, with 16 bases between. The CDR3 region has the DNA TGTGCCAGCAGCCGAATGGGGGCAGCGGGCACAGATACGCAGTATTTT. It codes for CASSRMGAAGTDTQYF.

The chain combines TRBV2 with TRBJ1-2, with 9 bases fitting TRBD1. Germline CDR1 and CDR2: SNHLY and FYNNEI. The CDR3 covers 13 residues. V lost 6 bases and J lost 6; bases outside the gene matches: 5. The CDR3 coding sequence is TGTGCCAGCAGGAAAACAGGGGGCCATGGCTACACCTTC. It yields the protein CASRKTGGHGYTF.

The sample holds a few counts of this clone. V gene TRBV3-1 (or the pseudogene TRBV3-2) combines with J gene TRBJ1-2, with D perhaps matching TRBD1 (5 bases). The CDR3 runs to 15 residues. Per germline, CDR1 LGHDT and CDR2 YNNKEL (reference sequence). V was trimmed by 1 base and J by 3 bases, leaving 12 bases between them. This CDR3 is CASSQGGVGYYGYTF. DNA for the CDR3: TGTGCCAGCAGCCAAGGGGGGGTAGGGTACTATGGCTACACCTTC.

In its sample, this clone was seen a few times. This rearrangement joins TRBV7-2 to TRBJ1-4; TRBD1 aligns across 8 bases. V was clipped by 5 bases and J by 8 bases; unmatched bases: 7. The CDR3 has 14 amino acids. Germline V CDR1 and CDR2: SGHTA, FQGNSA. DNA of the CDR3: TGTGCCAGCAGCCTAATACGACAGGGGGAAAAACTGTTTTTT. Residues: CASSLIRQGEKLFF. Combining the CDR3 with reference TRBV7-2 and TRBJ1-4 gives the whole variable domain GAGVSQSPSNKVTEKGKDVELRCDPISGHTALYWYRQSLGQGLEFLIYFQGNSAPDKSGLPSDRFSAERTGGSVSTLTIQRTQQEDSAVYLCASSLIRQGEKLFFGSGTQLSVL.

The gene calls are TRBV7-2 and TRBJ1-2, with 7 bases aligning to TRBD1. V shed 4 bases and J 3 bases; nucleotides not matched to a gene: 2. Germline V CDR1 and CDR2: SGHTA, FQGNSA. This CDR3 has 13 residues. Here the CDR3 reads CASSSTGYYGYTF. The CDR3 DNA sequence: TGTGCCAGCAGCTCGACAGGGTACTATGGCTACACCTTC.

This chain connects TRBV9 to TRBJ2-7; D gene ambiguous. The CDR3 has 13 residues. Germline-derived CDR1 and CDR2 are SGDLS and YYNGEE. V lost 2 bases, J lost 4 bases, and 10 bases lay in between. Written as DNA, the CDR3 is TGTGCCAGCAGCGTCTCCCCGGTTTACGAGCAGTACTTC. The encoded protein is CASSVSPVYEQYF.

The V call is TRBV2, the J call TRBJ2-4, with D possibly being TRBD2 (7 bases). V was trimmed by 4 bases and J by 2 bases, leaving 15 bases between them. Germline V gives CDR1 SNHLY, CDR2 FYNNEI. CDR3 length: 16 residues. CDR3 residues: CASSARGGRTKNIQYF. The DNA for the CDR3 is TGTGCCAGCAGTGCAAGGGGGGGGAGAACCAAAAACATTCAGTACTTC. The full variable domain, with the rest looked up from reference TRBV2 and TRBJ2-4, is EPEVTQTPSHQVTQMGQEVILRCVPISNHLYFYWYRQILGQKVEFLVSFYNNEISEKSEIFDDQFSVERPDGSNFTLKIRSTKLEDSAMYFCASSARGGRTKNIQYFGAGTRLSVL.

The chain employs TRBV3-1 (or the pseudogene TRBV3-2) and TRBJ1-1, with D tentatively TRBD1 (6 bases). Trimming left V 1 base short and J 8 bases short, with 14 bases between. The CDR3 extends over 14 amino acids. Germline loops: CDR1 LGHDT, CDR2 YNNKEL (reference sequence). The CDR3 sequence: CASSQGRGAGEAFF. CDR3 bases: TGTGCCAGCAGCCAAGGACGGGGGGCTGGAGAAGCTTTCTTT.

J is TRBJ2-6 and V is TRBV4-3, with unresolved D. This CDR3 has 19 amino acids. Germline loops: CDR1 LGHNA, CDR2 YSLEER. V was trimmed by 1 base and J by 3 bases, leaving 19 bases between them. CDR3 DNA: TGCGCCAGCAGCCAAGGTAGCCTAGAAGGTGCTTTTGGGGCCAACGTCCTGACTTTC. Translation: CASSQGSLEGAFGANVLTF.

This chain uses TRBV19 with TRBJ2-1; 8 nucleotides agree with TRBD2. Trimming removed 3 bases from V and 7 bases from J; junction bases left unmatched: 11. The length of the CDR3 is 16 residues. CDR1 LNHDA and CDR2 SQIVND come from the germline V gene (reference sequence). The CDR3 region is CASSIDWVAGSNEQFF. CDR3 coding DNA: TGTGCCAGTAGTATCGATTGGGTAGCGGGGAGTAATGAGCAGTTCTTC.

The J gene is TRBJ1-2, the V gene TRBV4-2; weak D call: TRBD1 (5 bases). The germline V gene encodes CDR1 LGHNA and CDR2 YNFKEQ. V was cut by 8 bases and J by 3 bases, with 22 bases left in between. The CDR3 length is 16 residues. The CDR3 DNA is TGTGCCAGCTCCCCAGGGAACGCCCCACCGGACTATGGCTACACCTTC. Residues: CASSPGNAPPDYGYTF.

J is TRBJ1-3 and V is TRBV10-3; weak D call: TRBD1 (5 bases). From germline, CDR1 is ENHRY and CDR2 SYGVKD. This CDR3 has 14 amino acids. The V end was cut by 8 bases, the J end by 3 bases, with 14 bases between. The CDR3 sequence: CAISSGVVGNTIYF. For the CDR3, the DNA is TGTGCCATCTCGTCGGGGGTCGTTGGAAACACCATATATTTT.

J is TRBJ1-1 and V is TRBV13; 11 bases match TRBD1. V was pared by 3 bases and J by 6 bases, with 6 bases of the junction left unmatched. CDR1 and CDR2 from the germline V gene are PRHDT and FYEKMQ (reference sequence). The CDR3 is 15 amino acids. The CDR3 sequence is CASSLGQGVFAEAFF. The CDR3 region has the DNA TGTGCCAGCAGCTTGGGACAGGGGGTATTCGCTGAAGCTTTCTTT.

The chain employs TRBV7-2 and TRBJ1-3, with unresolved D. The CDR3 is 15 amino acids. The V gene's germline CDR1 is SGHTA and CDR2 FQGNSA. Trimming pared 5 bases from V and 4 bases from J, leaving 15 bases between. CDR3 loop: CASSPLRAAGNTIYF. The CDR3 DNA is TGTGCCAGCAGCCCCTTGCGGGCGGCAGGAAACACCATATATTTT.

This CDR3 is CASSSTTQGNIQYF. The CDR3 DNA reads as TGTGCCAGCAGCTCTACCACACAGGGAAACATTCAGTACTTC. This sequence joins TRBV11-3 and TRBJ2-4; TRBD1 is a possible D gene (6 bases). Trimming removed 4 bases from V and 6 bases from J, with 13 bases in between. CDR1 is SGHNT, CDR2 YENEEA, per germline. The CDR3 runs 14 residues.